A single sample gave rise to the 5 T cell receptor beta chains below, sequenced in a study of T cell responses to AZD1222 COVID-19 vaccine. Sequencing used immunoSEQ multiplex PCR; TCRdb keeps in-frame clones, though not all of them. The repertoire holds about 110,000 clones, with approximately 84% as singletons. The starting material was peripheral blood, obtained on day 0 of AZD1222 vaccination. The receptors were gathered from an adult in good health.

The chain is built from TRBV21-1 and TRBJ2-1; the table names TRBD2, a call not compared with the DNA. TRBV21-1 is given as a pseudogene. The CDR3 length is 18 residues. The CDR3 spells CASSKCLAGGLSYNEQFF. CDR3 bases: TGTGCCAGCAGCAAATGCCTAGCGGGGGGCCTCTCCTACAATGAGCAGTTCTTC.

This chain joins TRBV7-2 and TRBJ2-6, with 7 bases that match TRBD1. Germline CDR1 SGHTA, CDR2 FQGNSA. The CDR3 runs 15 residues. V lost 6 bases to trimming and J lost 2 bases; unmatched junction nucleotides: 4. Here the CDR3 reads CASRTGVAGANVLTF. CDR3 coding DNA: TGTGCCAGCAGAACAGGGGTGGCTGGGGCCAACGTCCTGACTTTC.

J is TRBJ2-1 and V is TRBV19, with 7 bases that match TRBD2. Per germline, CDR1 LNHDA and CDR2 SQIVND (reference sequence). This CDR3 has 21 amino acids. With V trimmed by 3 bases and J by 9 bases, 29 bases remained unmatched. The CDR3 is CASSILPDQPGERERRGEQFF. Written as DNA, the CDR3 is TGTGCCAGTAGTATCCTTCCCGATCAACCGGGCGAGCGGGAACGGAGGGGTGAGCAGTTCTTC. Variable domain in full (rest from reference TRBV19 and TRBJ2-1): DGGITQSPKYLFRKEGQNVTLSCEQNLNHDAMYWYRQDPGQGLRLIYYSQIVNDFQKGDIAEGYSVSREKKESFPLTVTSAQKNPTAFYLCASSILPDQPGERERRGEQFFGPGTRLTVL.

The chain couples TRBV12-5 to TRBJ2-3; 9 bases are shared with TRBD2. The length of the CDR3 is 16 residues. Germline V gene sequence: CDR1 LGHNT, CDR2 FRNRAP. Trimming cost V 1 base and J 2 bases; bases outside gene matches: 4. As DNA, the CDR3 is TGTGCTAGTGGTTTGGGGCTAGCGGGACCCACAGATACGCAGTATTTT. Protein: CASGLGLAGPTDTQYF.

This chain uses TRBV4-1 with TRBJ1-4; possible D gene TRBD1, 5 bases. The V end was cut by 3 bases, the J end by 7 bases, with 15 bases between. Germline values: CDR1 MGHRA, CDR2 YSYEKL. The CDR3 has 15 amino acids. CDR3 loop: CASSHLKDGGEKLFF. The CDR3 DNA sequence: TGCGCCAGCAGCCACTTAAAGGATGGGGGTGAAAAACTGTTTTTT.